These 10 T cell receptor beta chains originate from one sample sequenced in a study of T cells after yellow fever vaccination. TCRdb reprocessed the 5' RACE reads via MiXCR and lists one record per CDR3 protein. The table shows approximately 85,000 distinct CDR3 sequences, with 10% to 15% occurring only once. Specimen: CD8+ T cells not binding an NS4B(214-222) dextramer, sorted from PBMCs, collected less than 25 days after the first yellow fever vaccination. The receptors originated from a man aged 18 to 30 who received the YFV17D yellow fever vaccine.

This chain connects TRBV4-1 to TRBJ1-5, with 8 bases matching TRBD1. Germline-derived CDR1 and CDR2 are MGHRA and YSYEKL. The CDR3 runs 17 residues. The V segment lost 1 base and the J segment 0 bases; nucleotides outside the gene matches: 5. The CDR3 protein is CASSQGGTGYSNQPQHF. The CDR3 region has the DNA TGCGCCAGCAGCCAAGGGGGGACAGGATATAGCAATCAGCCCCAGCATTTT.

V usage is TRBV12-3 or TRBV12-4 and J usage is TRBJ2-1, with a tentative D call TRBD2 (6 bases). V lost 7 bases to trimming and J lost 6 bases, with 25 bases between them. The length of the CDR3 is 17 residues. CDR3 coding DNA: TGTGCCAGCACACCACCGGGGACTGGGGTCCGTCTCAATGAGCAGTTCTTC. It translates to CASTPPGTGVRLNEQFF.

This clonotype has more than one count but fewer than ten. The CDR3 bases are TGTGCCAGCAGTTACTCATCCGCGGGGGCCTACAATGAGCAGTTCTTC. Protein: CASSYSSAGAYNEQFF. The rearrangement links TRBV6-2 or TRBV6-3 to TRBJ2-1; 7 positions agree with TRBD2. After removal of 0 bases from V and 2 bases from J, the junction contained 4 bases not matched to a gene. CDR3 length equals 16 residues. Germline V gives CDR1 MNHEY, CDR2 SVGEGT.

This clonotype appeared a few times. This chain joins TRBV5-1 and TRBJ2-1, with TRBD1 matching 7 bases. The V and J ends lost 4 bases and 8 bases, in that order; junction bases with no gene match: 6. The germline gives CDR1 SGHRS, CDR2 YFSETQ. This CDR3 has 13 amino acids. The DNA for the CDR3 is TGCGCCAGCAGCACGGACAGGATAGATGAGCAGTTCTTC. Translation: CASSTDRIDEQFF.

The chain recombines TRBV7-2 with TRBJ2-7, with 8 bases aligning to TRBD2. V lost 7 bases, J lost 6 bases, and 8 bases stayed unmatched. Germline CDR1 is SGHTA and CDR2 is FQGNSA. The CDR3 spans 13 residues. CDR3 nucleotide sequence: TGTGCCAGCAAGGGCGGGGGGCCCCTCGAGCAGTACTTC. This codes for CASKGGGPLEQYF.

The chain recombines TRBV7-9 with TRBJ1-5, with unresolved D. Germline V gives CDR1 SEHNR, CDR2 FQNEAQ (reference sequence). V was pared by 1 base and J by 0 bases, with 7 bases between. The CDR3 spans 15 residues. CDR3 sequence reads: CASSLEGGSNQPQHF. CDR3 coding DNA: TGTGCCAGCAGCTTAGAGGGAGGTAGCAATCAGCCCCAGCATTTT.

The V gene is TRBV5-1, the J gene TRBJ2-1, with a tentative D call TRBD1 (6 bases). Germline assignment: CDR1 SGHRS and CDR2 YFSETQ. Trimming shortened V by 0 bases and J by 6 bases, and 22 bases separated the two germline ends. The CDR3 runs to 18 residues. CDR3 sequence: CASSLAALSDSRGNEQFF. The DNA for the CDR3 is TGCGCCAGCAGCTTGGCCGCCCTCTCGGACAGCCGGGGCAATGAGCAGTTCTTC.

Notes on this clonotype: At one boundary the junction diverges from the germline segment, which might be a read error. The J gene is TRBJ1-1, the V gene TRBV7-2; no clear D gene. Germline V gene sequence: CDR1 SGHTA, CDR2 FQGNSA. The CDR3 has 19 amino acids. CDR3 in amino acids: CASSVAHVSSDLADIRAFF. Written as DNA, the CDR3 is TGTGCCAGCAGCGTAGCACATGTCTCGTCGGACCTTGCTGATATAAGAGCTTTCTTT.

This clonotype has just a few counts. The V and J genes are TRBV3-1 and TRBJ2-1; the match to TRBD2 covers 9 bases. Germline CDR1 and CDR2: LGHDT and YNNKEL (reference sequence). The length of the CDR3 is 16 residues. The V segment lost 1 base and the J segment 8 bases; nucleotides outside the gene matches: 9. The CDR3 region has the DNA TGTGCCAGCAGCCAAGTCGGCGGGGGGGGAGTGTATGAGCAGTTCTTC. Its translation: CASSQVGGGGVYEQFF.

CDR3: CASSQDPGQGSGELFF. In nucleotides, the CDR3 is TGCGCCAGCAGCCAAGATCCGGGACAGGGCTCCGGGGAGCTGTTTTTT. The rearrangement joins TRBV4-3 to TRBJ2-2, with 9 positions matching TRBD1. Germline V lookup: CDR1 LGHNA, CDR2 YSLEER. CDR3 length equals 16 residues. The junction had 5 bases not matched to a gene; V was cut back by 0 bases and J by 6 bases.